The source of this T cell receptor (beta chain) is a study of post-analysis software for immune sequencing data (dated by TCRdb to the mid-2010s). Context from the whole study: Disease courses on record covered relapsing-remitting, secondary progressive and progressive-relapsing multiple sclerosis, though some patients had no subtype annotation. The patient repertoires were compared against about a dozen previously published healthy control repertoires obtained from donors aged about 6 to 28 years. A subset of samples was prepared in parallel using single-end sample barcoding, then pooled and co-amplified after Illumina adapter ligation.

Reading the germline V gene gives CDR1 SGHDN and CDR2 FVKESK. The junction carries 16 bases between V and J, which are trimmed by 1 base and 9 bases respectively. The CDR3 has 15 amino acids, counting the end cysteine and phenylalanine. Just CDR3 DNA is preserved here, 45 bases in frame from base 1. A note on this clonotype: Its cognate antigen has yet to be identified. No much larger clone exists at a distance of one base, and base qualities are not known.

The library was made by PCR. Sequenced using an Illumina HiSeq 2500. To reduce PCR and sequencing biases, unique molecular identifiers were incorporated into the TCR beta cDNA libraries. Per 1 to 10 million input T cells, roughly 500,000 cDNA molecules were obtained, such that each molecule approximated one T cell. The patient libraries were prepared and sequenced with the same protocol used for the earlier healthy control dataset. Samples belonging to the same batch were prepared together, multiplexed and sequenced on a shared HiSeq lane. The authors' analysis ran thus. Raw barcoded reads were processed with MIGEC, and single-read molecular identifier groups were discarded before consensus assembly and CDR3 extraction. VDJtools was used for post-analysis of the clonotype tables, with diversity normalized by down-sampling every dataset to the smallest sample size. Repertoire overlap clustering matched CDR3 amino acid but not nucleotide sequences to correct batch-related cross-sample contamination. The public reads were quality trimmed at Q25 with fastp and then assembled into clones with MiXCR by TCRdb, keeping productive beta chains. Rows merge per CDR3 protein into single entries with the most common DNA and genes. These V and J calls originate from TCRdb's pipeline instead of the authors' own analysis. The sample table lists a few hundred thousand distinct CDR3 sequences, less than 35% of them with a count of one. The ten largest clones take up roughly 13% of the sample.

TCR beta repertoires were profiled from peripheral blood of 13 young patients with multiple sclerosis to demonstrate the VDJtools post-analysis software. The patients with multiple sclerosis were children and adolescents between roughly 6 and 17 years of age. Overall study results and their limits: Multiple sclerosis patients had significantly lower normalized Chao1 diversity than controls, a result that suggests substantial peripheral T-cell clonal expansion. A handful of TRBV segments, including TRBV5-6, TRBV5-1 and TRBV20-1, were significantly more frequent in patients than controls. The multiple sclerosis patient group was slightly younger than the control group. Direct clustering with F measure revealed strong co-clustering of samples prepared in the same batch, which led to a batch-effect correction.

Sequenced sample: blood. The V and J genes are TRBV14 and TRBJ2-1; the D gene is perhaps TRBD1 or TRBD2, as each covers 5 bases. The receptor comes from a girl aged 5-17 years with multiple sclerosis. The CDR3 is CASSQGDPGNGEQFF. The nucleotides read TGTGCCAGCAGCCAAGGGGACCCCGGAAACGGTGAGCAGTTCTTC.